The present entry profiles one TCR beta chain with its context. This record belongs to a study of CD8 T cells in Susac syndrome. From blood CD8+ and CD4+ T cells, the TCR beta chain was sequenced. Included as multiple sclerosis controls were treatment-naive patients who had stable or active relapsing-remitting disease. The RNA, about 0.45 to 1 ug, was put through reverse transcription using random hexamers. Across 54 Vbeta and 13 Jbeta, immunoSEQ multiplex PCR amplified TCR beta CDR3. From the immunoSEQ multiplex PCR reads, TCRdb called clonotypes with MiXCR, one entry per CDR3 protein. The sample has 200,000 to 250,000 distinct CDR3 sequences; 80% to 95% are singletons. V was pared by 6 bases and J by 4 bases, with 22 bases between. Germline V gene sequence: CDR1 SGHRS, CDR2 YFSETQ. The CDR3 runs 17 residues.

Specimen: CD4+ T cells from PBMCs. This chain uses TRBV5-1 with TRBJ2-2; D is possibly TRBD2 (6 bases). This TCR was sampled from a human donor with multiple sclerosis. The CDR3 sequence is CASMDSRGLGGTGELFF. The CDR3 DNA is TGCGCCAGCATGGACTCCCGGGGTCTGGGAGGCACCGGGGAGCTGTTTTTT.